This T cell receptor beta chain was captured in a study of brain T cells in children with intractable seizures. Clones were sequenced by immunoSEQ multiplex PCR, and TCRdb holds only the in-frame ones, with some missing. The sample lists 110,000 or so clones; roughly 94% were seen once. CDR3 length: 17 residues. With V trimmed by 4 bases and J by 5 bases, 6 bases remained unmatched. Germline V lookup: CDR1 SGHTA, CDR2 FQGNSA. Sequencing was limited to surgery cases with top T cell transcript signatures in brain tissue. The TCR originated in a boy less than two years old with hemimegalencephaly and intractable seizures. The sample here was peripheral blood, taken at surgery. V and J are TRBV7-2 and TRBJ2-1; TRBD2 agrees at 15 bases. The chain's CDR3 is CASSSFRTSGRDNEQFF. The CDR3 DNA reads TGTGCCAGCAGCTCCTTCCGGACTAGCGGGAGGGACAATGAGCAGTTCTTC.